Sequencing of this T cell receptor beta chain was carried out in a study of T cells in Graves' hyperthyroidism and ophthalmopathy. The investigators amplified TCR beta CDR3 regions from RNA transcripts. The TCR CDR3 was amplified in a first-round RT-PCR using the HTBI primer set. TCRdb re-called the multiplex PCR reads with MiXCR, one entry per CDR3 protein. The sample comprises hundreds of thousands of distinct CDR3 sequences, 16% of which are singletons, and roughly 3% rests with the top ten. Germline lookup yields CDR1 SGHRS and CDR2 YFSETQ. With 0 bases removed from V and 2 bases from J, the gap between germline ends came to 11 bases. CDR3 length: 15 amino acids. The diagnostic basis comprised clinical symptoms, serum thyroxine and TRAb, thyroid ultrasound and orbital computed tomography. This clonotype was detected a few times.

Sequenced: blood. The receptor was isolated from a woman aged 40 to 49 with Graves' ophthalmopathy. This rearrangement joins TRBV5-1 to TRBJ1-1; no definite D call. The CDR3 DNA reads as TGCGCCAGCAGCTTGGTTGCAGGCAAAAACACTGAAGCTTTCTTT. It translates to CASSLVAGKNTEAFF.